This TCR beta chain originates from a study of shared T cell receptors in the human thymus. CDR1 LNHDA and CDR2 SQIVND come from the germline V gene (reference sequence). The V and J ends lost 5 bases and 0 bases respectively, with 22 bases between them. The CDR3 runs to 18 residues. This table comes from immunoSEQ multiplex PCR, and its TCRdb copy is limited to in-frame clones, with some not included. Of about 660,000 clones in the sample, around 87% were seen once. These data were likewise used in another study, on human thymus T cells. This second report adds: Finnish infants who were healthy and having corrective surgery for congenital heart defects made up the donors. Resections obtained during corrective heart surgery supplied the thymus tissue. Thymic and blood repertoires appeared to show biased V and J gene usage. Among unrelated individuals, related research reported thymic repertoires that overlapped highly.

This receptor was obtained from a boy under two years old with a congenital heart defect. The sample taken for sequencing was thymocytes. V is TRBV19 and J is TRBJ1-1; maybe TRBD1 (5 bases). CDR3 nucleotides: TGTGCCAGTAGTTCCCCCGTCCCACACAGGCCCATGAACACTGAAGCTTTCTTT. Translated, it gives CASSSPVPHRPMNTEAFF.